These 7 T cell receptor beta chains share one sample of origin, sequenced in a study of beta chain features in type 1 diabetes. Investigators reverse transcribed all isolated RNA, so they sequenced expressed TCRB transcripts. Profiling relied on immunoSEQ multiplex PCR, and the TCRdb table lists in-frame clones only, not all of them. The sample holds some 400,000 clones, over 13% seen once. What was sequenced was naive CD4+ T cells from blood. The receptors derive from a woman aged 18-29 years in good health.

The chain combines TRBV7-2 with TRBJ2-3, with 9 bases identical to TRBD2. Germline-derived CDR1 and CDR2 are SGHTA and FQGNSA. There are 16 residues in the CDR3. J lost 2 bases, V lost 1 base, and 4 bases had no gene match. The CDR3 loop reads CASSLVPSGVTDTQYF. The CDR3 DNA follows: TGTGCCAGCAGCTTAGTGCCTAGCGGGGTCACAGATACGCAGTATTTT.

This clone showed up just a few times. The same CDR3 arises from other DNA sequences in this sample as well. The V call is TRBV29-1, the J call TRBJ2-7; TRBD2 might be the D (5 bases). CDR1 and CDR2 (germline): SQVTM, ANQGSEA. The CDR3 contains 11 residues. V lost 6 bases to trimming and J lost 0 bases, with 6 bases between them. CDR3: CSVRGSYEQYF. Here the CDR3 DNA reads TGCAGCGTACGGGGCTCCTACGAGCAGTACTTC.

This clone was detected only a few times. The chain joins TRBV6-6 to TRBJ1-5; no definite D call. The CDR3 runs 14 residues. Germline assignment: CDR1 MNHNY and CDR2 SVGAGI (reference sequence). V lost 2 bases, J lost 3 bases, and 8 bases lay in between. The CDR3 coding sequence is TGTGCCAGCAGTTACGGGCCGATCAATCAGCCCCAGCATTTT. Amino acids: CASSYGPINQPQHF.

A few counts support this clone. Other DNA sequences of this sample code for an identical CDR3. This rearrangement joins TRBV4-3 to TRBJ2-7; D is ambiguous. This CDR3 has 13 residues. Germline V gives CDR1 LGHNA, CDR2 YSLEER. V dropped 0 bases and J dropped 3 bases, with 6 bases sitting between them. CDR3 protein: CASSQDLSYEQYF. The CDR3 coding sequence is TGCGCCAGCAGCCAAGATTTGAGCTACGAGCAGTACTTC.

Only a few counts were recorded for this clone. The chain is built from TRBV5-1 and TRBJ1-1; the D gene is possibly TRBD1 (6 bases). Trimming took 4 bases from V and 3 from J, leaving 16 bases between them. The CDR3 is 15 residues long. CDR1 is SGHRS and CDR2 is YFSETQ in the germline V gene. The CDR3 nucleotides are TGCGCCAGCAGCCCGGGGGGCTCGGTCGACACTGAAGCTTTCTTT. Its translation: CASSPGGSVDTEAFF.

This clone has a handful of counts. V gene TRBV28 combines with J gene TRBJ1-2, with D uncertain. V dropped 8 bases and J dropped 6 bases, with 13 bases sitting between them. This CDR3 region has 12 residues. Germline V gene data show CDR1 as MDHEN and CDR2 as SYDVKM. In nucleotides, the CDR3 is TGTGCCAGCCACATATGGGAGGATGGCTACACCTTC. It yields the protein CASHIWEDGYTF.

This sequence joins TRBV5-1 and TRBJ2-2; 14 bases are shared with TRBD2. V lost 4 bases to trimming and J lost 1 base; unmatched junction nucleotides: 12. Germline loops: CDR1 SGHRS, CDR2 YFSETQ. CDR3 size: 20 residues. This CDR3 reads CASSPWTSGRSSLNTGELFF. In DNA, the CDR3 is TGCGCCAGCAGCCCGTGGACTAGCGGGAGGTCCTCTCTGAACACCGGGGAGCTGTTTTTT.